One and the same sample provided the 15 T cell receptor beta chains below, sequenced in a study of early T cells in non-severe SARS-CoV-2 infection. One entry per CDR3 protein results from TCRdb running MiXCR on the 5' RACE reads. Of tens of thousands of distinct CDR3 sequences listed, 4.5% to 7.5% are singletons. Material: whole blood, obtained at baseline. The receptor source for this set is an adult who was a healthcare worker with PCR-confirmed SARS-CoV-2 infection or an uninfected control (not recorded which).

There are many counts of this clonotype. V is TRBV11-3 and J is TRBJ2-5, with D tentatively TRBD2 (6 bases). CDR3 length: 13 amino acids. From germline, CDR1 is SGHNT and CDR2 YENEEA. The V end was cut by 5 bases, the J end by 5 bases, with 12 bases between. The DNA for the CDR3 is TGTGCCAGCAGCCCGGGACTGATGGAGACCCAGTACTTC. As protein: CASSPGLMETQYF.

The DNA of the CDR3 is TGTGCCAGCAGTCCCCGGGCCCCAACCGAAGAGACCCAGTACTTC. It translates to CASSPRAPTEETQYF. V usage is TRBV6-2 or TRBV6-3 and J usage is TRBJ2-5; D call uncertain. Germline lookup yields CDR1 MNHEY and CDR2 SVGEGT. The CDR3 length is 15 residues. Trimming took 5 bases from V and 3 from J, leaving 16 bases between them.

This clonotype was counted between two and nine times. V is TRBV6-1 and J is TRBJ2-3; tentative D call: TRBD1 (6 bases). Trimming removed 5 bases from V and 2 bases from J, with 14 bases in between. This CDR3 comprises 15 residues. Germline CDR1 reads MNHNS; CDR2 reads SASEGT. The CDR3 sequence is CASSSTRQATDTQYF. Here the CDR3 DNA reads TGTGCCAGCAGTTCGACCCGACAGGCCACAGATACGCAGTATTTT.

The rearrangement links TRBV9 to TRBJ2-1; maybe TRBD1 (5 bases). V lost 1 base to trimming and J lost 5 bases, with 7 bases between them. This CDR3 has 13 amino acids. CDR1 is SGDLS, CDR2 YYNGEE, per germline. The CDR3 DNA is TGTGCCAGCAGCGTACCAGGGAACAATGAGCAGTTCTTC. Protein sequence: CASSVPGNNEQFF. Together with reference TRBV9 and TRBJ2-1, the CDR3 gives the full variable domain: DSGVTQTPKHLITATGQRVTLRCSPRSGDLSVYWYQQSLDQGLQFLIQYYNGEERAKGNILERFSAQQFPDLHSELNLSSLELGDSALYFCASSVPGNNEQFFGPGTRLTVL.

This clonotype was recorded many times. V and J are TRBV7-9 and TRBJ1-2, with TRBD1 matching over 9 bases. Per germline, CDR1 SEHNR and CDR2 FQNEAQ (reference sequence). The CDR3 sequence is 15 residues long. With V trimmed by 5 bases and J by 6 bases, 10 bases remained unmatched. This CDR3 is CASSPQGAGYNGYTF. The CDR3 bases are TGTGCCAGCAGCCCACAGGGGGCCGGATACAATGGCTACACCTTC.

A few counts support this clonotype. CDR3: CASSLEAQYF. The CDR3 nucleotides are TGTGCCAGCAGTTTGGAGGCGCAGTATTTT. The rearrangement links TRBV28 to TRBJ2-3, with D maybe TRBD2 (5 bases). CDR1 is MDHEN, CDR2 SYDVKM, per germline. Trimming took off 3 bases at V and 10 bases at J, with 5 bases between the two ends. The CDR3 covers 10 residues.

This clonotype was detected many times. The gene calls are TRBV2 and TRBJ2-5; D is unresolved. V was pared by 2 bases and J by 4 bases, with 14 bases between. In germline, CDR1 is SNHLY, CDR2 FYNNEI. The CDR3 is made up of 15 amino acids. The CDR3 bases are TGTGCCAGCAGTGAATGGGCAGAAAGAGGAGAGACCCAGTACTTC. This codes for CASSEWAERGETQYF.

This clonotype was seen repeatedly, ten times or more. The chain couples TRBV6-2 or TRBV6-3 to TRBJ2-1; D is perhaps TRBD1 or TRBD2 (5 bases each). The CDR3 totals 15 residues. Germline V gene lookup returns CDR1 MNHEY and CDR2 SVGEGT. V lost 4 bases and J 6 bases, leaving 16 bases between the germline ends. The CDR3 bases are TGTGCCAGCAGTTCTTGGGACCCGACCCGCAATGAGCAGTTCTTC. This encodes CASSSWDPTRNEQFF.

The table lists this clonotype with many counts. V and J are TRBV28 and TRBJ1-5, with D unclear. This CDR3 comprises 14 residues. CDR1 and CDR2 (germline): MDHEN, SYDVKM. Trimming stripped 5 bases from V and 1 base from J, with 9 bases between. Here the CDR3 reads CASSTGQSNQPQHF. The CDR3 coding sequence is TGTGCCAGCAGTACCGGGCAGAGCAATCAGCCCCAGCATTTT. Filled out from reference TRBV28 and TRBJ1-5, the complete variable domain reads DVKVTQSSRYLVKRTGEKVFLECVQDMDHENMFWYRQDPGLGLRLIYFSYDVKMKEKGDIPEGYSVSREKKERFSLILESASTNQTSMYLCASSTGQSNQPQHFGDGTRLSIL.

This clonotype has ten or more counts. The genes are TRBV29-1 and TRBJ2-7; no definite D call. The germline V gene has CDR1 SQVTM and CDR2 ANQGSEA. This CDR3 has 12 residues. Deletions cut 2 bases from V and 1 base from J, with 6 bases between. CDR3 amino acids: CSVETISYEQYF. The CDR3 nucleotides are TGCAGCGTTGAAACGATATCCTACGAGCAGTACTTC.

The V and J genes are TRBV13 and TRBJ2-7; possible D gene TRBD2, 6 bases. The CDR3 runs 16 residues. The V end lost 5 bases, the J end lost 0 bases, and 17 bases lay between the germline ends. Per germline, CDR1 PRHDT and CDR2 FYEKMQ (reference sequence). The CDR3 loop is CASSARTRTNSYEQYF. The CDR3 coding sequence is TGTGCCAGCAGCGCCCGGACACGGACTAACTCCTACGAGCAGTACTTC.

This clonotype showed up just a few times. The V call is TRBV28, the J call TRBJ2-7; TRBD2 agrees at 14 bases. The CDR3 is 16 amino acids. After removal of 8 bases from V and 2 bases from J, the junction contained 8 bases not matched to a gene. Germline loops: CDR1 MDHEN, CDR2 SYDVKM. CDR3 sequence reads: CASLPVTSGRAYEQYF. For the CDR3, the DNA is TGTGCCAGCCTGCCCGTGACTAGCGGGAGGGCCTACGAGCAGTACTTC.

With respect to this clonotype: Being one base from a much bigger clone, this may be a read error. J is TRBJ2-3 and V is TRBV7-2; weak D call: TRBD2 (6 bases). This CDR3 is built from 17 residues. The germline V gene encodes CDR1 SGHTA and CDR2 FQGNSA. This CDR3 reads CANSPPLGAGTTDTQYF. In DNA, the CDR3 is TGTGCCAACAGCCCCCCCCTGGGAGCGGGTACCACAGATACGCAGTATTTT.

DNA for the CDR3: TGTGCCAGCAGCGTAGCTCCAGCGGGCAGCTACGAGCAGTACTTC. It translates to CASSVAPAGSYEQYF. The J gene is TRBJ2-7, the V gene TRBV9, with D perhaps TRBD2 (6 bases). The V end lost 0 bases, the J end lost 3 bases, and 13 bases lay between the germline ends. CDR3 length equals 15 residues. From germline, CDR1 is SGDLS and CDR2 YYNGEE.

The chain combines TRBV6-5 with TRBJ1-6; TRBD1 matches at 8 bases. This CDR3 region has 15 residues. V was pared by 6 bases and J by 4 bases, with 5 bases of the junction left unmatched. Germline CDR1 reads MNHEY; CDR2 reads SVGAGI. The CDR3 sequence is CASRDGQGYNSPLHF. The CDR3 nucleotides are TGTGCCAGCAGAGACGGACAGGGATATAATTCACCCCTCCACTTT.